A single sample gave rise to the 10 T cell receptor beta chains below, sequenced in a study of early T cells in non-severe SARS-CoV-2 infection. TCRdb recomputed calls from the 5' RACE reads with MiXCR, one row per CDR3 protein. This table has 90,000 to 120,000 distinct CDR3 sequences, around 10% appearing once. Input material: whole blood. Receptors were obtained from an adult who was a healthcare worker with PCR-confirmed SARS-CoV-2 infection or an uninfected control (not recorded which).

The rearrangement joins TRBV29-1 to TRBJ2-3; D tentatively fits TRBD1 or TRBD2 (5 bases each). Deletions cut 4 bases from V and 0 bases from J, with 17 bases between. Germline V CDR1 and CDR2: SQVTM, ANQGSEA. The CDR3 contains 16 residues. This chain's CDR3 is CSVAGESRGSTDTQYF. In DNA form, the CDR3 reads TGCAGCGTTGCGGGCGAATCGAGGGGTAGCACAGATACGCAGTATTTT.

Ten or more counts support this clonotype. This chain links TRBV6-4 with TRBJ2-3; 10 positions match TRBD1. CDR3 length: 15 amino acids. Germline CDR1 is MRHNA and CDR2 is SNTAGT. The V and J ends lost 6 bases and 1 base, in that order; junction bases with no gene match: 4. The CDR3 bases are TGTGCCAGCAGCTCCGGGACAGGGGGCACAGATACGCAGTATTTT. This sequence encodes CASSSGTGGTDTQYF.

Points on this clonotype: Given a much more abundant clone one base away, this may be a read error. The chain recombines TRBV12-3 or TRBV12-4 with TRBJ2-3; TRBD1 or TRBD2 may be the D gene (5 bases each). This CDR3 has 15 residues. V lost 3 bases to trimming and J lost 6 bases, with 16 bases between them. The CDR3 sequence is CASSLFWGRGDTQYF. CDR3 nucleotide sequence: TGTGCCAGCAGTTTGTTCTGGGGGAGAGGGGATACGCAGTATTTT.

The rearrangement joins TRBV20-1 to TRBJ2-5, with 11 bases fitting TRBD2. V trimming: 6 bases; J trimming: 0 bases; junction bases outside the gene matches: 3. Germline V lookup: CDR1 DFQATT, CDR2 SNEGSKA (reference sequence). The CDR3 has 14 residues. The CDR3 sequence: CSAGLAGHQETQYF. CDR3 in DNA: TGCAGTGCCGGACTAGCGGGTCACCAAGAGACCCAGTACTTC.

This clonotype came up many times. The chain is built from TRBV6-4 and TRBJ2-2; TRBD2 matches 9 bases. With V trimmed by 8 bases and J by 3 bases, 7 bases remained unmatched. The germline CDR1 and CDR2 sequences are MRHNA and SNTAGT. The CDR3 is made up of 15 amino acids. For the CDR3, the DNA is TGTGCCAGCTCTTCGGTAGCGGGAGACACCGGGGAGCTGTTTTTT. As protein: CASSSVAGDTGELFF.

This sequence joins TRBV28 and TRBJ2-3, with D perhaps being TRBD1 or TRBD2 (7 bases each). The germline gives CDR1 MDHEN, CDR2 SYDVKM. V lost 6 bases and J lost 5, with 21 bases in between. CDR3 length: 16 residues. In nucleotides, the CDR3 is TGTGCCAGCAGACCTGAGGGGGCGGGAGAGCGAGATACGCAGTATTTT. This codes for CASRPEGAGERDTQYF.

The chain joins TRBV29-1 to TRBJ2-7; weak D call: TRBD1 (6 bases). Germline V gives CDR1 SQVTM, CDR2 ANQGSEA. CDR3 length: 10 amino acids. V lost 6 bases and J lost 6, with 9 bases in between. The CDR3 bases are TGCAGCGTCGTAGGGGGCGAGCAGTACTTC. It specifies CSVVGGEQYF.

There are many counts of this clonotype. V and J are TRBV20-1 and TRBJ2-7; tentative D call: TRBD2 (5 bases). Per the germline V gene, CDR1 is DFQATT and CDR2 is SNEGSKA (reference sequence). CDR3 length: 12 residues. The V end was cut by 1 base, the J end by 4 bases, with 8 bases between. Written as DNA, the CDR3 is TGCAGTGCTAGAGTGGCGGGTTACGAGCAGTACTTC. This encodes CSARVAGYEQYF.

This clonotype was seen many times. V and J are TRBV4-1 and TRBJ2-1, with TRBD2 matching 12 bases. The germline gives CDR1 MGHRA, CDR2 YSYEKL. V lost 0 bases to trimming and J lost 12 bases; unmatched junction nucleotides: 6. The CDR3 sequence is 15 residues long. The CDR3 DNA reads TGCGCCAGCAGCCAAGATGATTCTAGCGGGAGGGGGCAGTTCTTC. Its protein product is CASSQDDSSGRGQFF.

In its sample, this clonotype was seen a few times. The chain employs TRBV7-9 and TRBJ2-7; no clear D. Germline V gene data show CDR1 as SEHNR and CDR2 as FQNEAQ (reference sequence). This CDR3 is 16 amino acids long. Trimming cost V 0 bases and J 2 bases, with 14 bases left between them. The CDR3 spells CASSLAATEYTYEQYF. The CDR3 DNA is TGTGCCAGCAGCTTAGCTGCAACGGAATACACCTACGAGCAGTACTTC.